This passage covers 32 T cell receptor beta chains from one sample sequenced in a study of T cells in Graves' hyperthyroidism and ophthalmopathy. Template material for amplifying TCR beta CDR3 regions consisted of RNA transcripts. Primed by the HTBI set, a first-round RT-PCR was run on the TCR CDR3. TCRdb reanalysed the multiplex PCR reads using MiXCR and keeps one entry per CDR3 protein. Of roughly 180,000 distinct CDR3 sequences detected, approximately 17% appear once; the ten largest clones hold about 29%. Input material: blood. The receptors were gathered from a woman between 50 and 59 years old with Graves' hyperthyroidism.

This chain connects TRBV24-1 to TRBJ2-5; a possible D gene is TRBD2 (6 bases). This CDR3 spans 13 amino acids. CDR1 is KGHDR and CDR2 is SFDVKD in the germline V gene. V lost 6 bases, J lost 4 bases, and 11 bases lay in between. CDR3 nucleotide sequence: TGTGCCACCAGTCGACTGGGGGGAGAGACCCAGTACTTC. It is translated as CATSRLGGETQYF.

In this sample, this clonotype turned up many times. This chain joins TRBV20-1 and TRBJ2-1; D call uncertain. Trimming stripped 3 bases from V and 7 bases from J, with 4 bases between. CDR1 and CDR2 (germline): DFQATT, SNEGSKA (reference sequence). CDR3 length: 10 amino acids. This CDR3 is CSASWNEQFF. In DNA, the CDR3 is TGCAGTGCTAGCTGGAATGAGCAGTTCTTC.

This clonotype has at least ten counts. The chain recombines TRBV9 with TRBJ2-7; TRBD2 is a possible D gene (6 bases). CDR1 and CDR2 (germline): SGDLS, YYNGEE. This CDR3 region has 14 residues. V shed 0 bases and J shed 3 bases, with 10 bases lying between them. The CDR3 here is CASSVESEGYEQYF. CDR3 DNA: TGTGCCAGCAGCGTAGAATCGGAGGGCTACGAGCAGTACTTC.

This clonotype was counted many times. The chain links TRBV24-1 to TRBJ2-7; 10 bases are shared with TRBD1. V was pared by 7 bases and J by 2 bases, with 10 bases of the junction left unmatched. CDR1 and CDR2 (germline): KGHDR, SFDVKD. The CDR3 is 16 residues long. CDR3 in DNA: TGTGCCACCAGCGAAACCGGGACAGGGGCCACCTACGAGCAGTACTTC. Encoded protein: CATSETGTGATYEQYF.

The count of this clonotype is one. The chain uses TRBV6-1 and TRBJ2-4; 11 bases agree with TRBD2. The CDR3 is made up of 18 amino acids. CDR1 and CDR2 (germline): MNHNS, SASEGT. J gave up 3 bases and V 8 bases, and 15 bases lay outside the gene matches. The CDR3 spells CASRRAGASGGFKNIQYF. CDR3 nucleotides: TGTGCCAGCCGAAGGGCGGGAGCTAGCGGGGGGTTCAAAAACATTCAGTACTTC.

Ten or more counts support this clonotype. The rearrangement links TRBV5-1 to TRBJ1-6, with D possibly TRBD1 on 5 matching bases. This CDR3 region has 16 residues. Germline V gene data show CDR1 as SGHRS and CDR2 as YFSETQ. Trimming took 0 bases from V and 0 from J, leaving 7 bases between them. The chain's CDR3 is CASSLAGGSYNSPLHF. The CDR3 nucleotides read TGCGCCAGCAGCTTGGCCGGGGGCTCCTATAATTCACCCCTCCACTTT.

The CDR3 DNA sequence: TGTGCCAGCAGGTCCCCGGGACAGGGTTTAAGTGAGCTGTTTTTT. Translated, it gives CASRSPGQGLSELFF. The chain combines TRBV6-1 with TRBJ2-2; TRBD1 aligns across 9 bases. This CDR3 spans 15 amino acids. V dropped 6 bases and J dropped 11; count of bases not matched to a gene: 13. Germline V lookup: CDR1 MNHNS, CDR2 SASEGT.

The sample holds many counts of this clonotype. CDR3 in amino acids: CASSTLRYEQYF. CDR3 coding DNA: TGTGCCAGCAGTACTCTGAGATACGAGCAGTACTTC. V gene TRBV6-2 or TRBV6-3 combines with J gene TRBJ2-7, with D unresolved. The ends were cut back, 5 bases at V and 4 bases at J, with 9 bases in the middle. Germline CDR1 reads MNHEY; CDR2 reads SVGEGT. The CDR3 has 12 residues.

This clonotype was seen at least ten times. This chain connects TRBV28 to TRBJ1-2; a possible D gene is TRBD1 (6 bases). The CDR3 spans 14 residues. V was shortened by 6 bases and J by 7 bases, with 18 bases between the two germline ends. The V gene's germline CDR1 is MDHEN and CDR2 SYDVKM. For the CDR3, the DNA is TGTGCCAGCAGCGAAAAAACAGGGACTCCTGGCTACACCTTC. It codes for CASSEKTGTPGYTF.

The CDR3 sequence is CASSKLRMGLYEQYF. The CDR3 DNA follows: TGTGCCAGCAGCAAGCTACGCATGGGTCTCTACGAGCAGTACTTC. The chain carries TRBV27 and TRBJ2-7; D is unresolved. V shed 6 bases and J shed 3 bases, with 18 bases lying between them. The CDR3 is made up of 15 amino acids. Germline V gene sequence: CDR1 MNHEY, CDR2 SMNVEV (reference sequence).

There are many counts of this clonotype. The chain combines TRBV15 with TRBJ2-7; D gene ambiguous. The V and J ends lost 0 bases and 7 bases respectively, with 13 bases between them. The CDR3 has 14 residues. The V gene's germline CDR1 is LNHNV and CDR2 YYDKDF (reference sequence). The CDR3 DNA reads TGTGCCACCAGCAGAGATACAGTCCGTTGGGAGCAGTACTTC. Translating gives CATSRDTVRWEQYF.

This clonotype was seen ten or more times. J is TRBJ2-5 and V is TRBV12-3 or TRBV12-4; D might be TRBD1 (5 bases). There are 13 residues in the CDR3. The V and J ends lost 4 bases and 1 base respectively, with 7 bases between them. The CDR3 is CASSYRIQETQYF. In DNA form, the CDR3 reads TGTGCCAGCAGTTACAGGATCCAAGAGACCCAGTACTTC.

This clonotype was observed at least ten times. This CDR3 reads CASLEMNTEAFF. The CDR3 coding sequence is TGCGCCAGCTTAGAGATGAACACTGAAGCTTTCTTT. This chain connects TRBV10-2 to TRBJ1-1; D gene ambiguous. The ends were cut back, 8 bases at V and 0 bases at J, with 7 bases in the middle. Germline V lookup: CDR1 WSHSY, CDR2 SAAADI. The CDR3 is made up of 12 amino acids.

The chain uses TRBV7-8 and TRBJ2-7; 8 bases fit TRBD2. In germline, CDR1 is SGHVS, CDR2 FQNEAQ. This CDR3 region has 15 residues. Germline trimming cut 3 bases from V and 2 bases from J; bases unmatched to any gene: 6. In nucleotides, the CDR3 is TGTGCCAGCAGCTTCGAGCGGGGGAAAACCTACGAGCAGTACTTC. Translation: CASSFERGKTYEQYF.

At least ten counts were recorded for this clonotype. The rearrangement joins TRBV6-1 to TRBJ1-1, with D possibly TRBD1 on 6 matching bases. This CDR3 is 14 amino acids long. V lost 6 bases to trimming and J lost 6 bases, with 17 bases between them. Per germline, CDR1 MNHNS and CDR2 SASEGT. The CDR3 protein is CASRWSGALAEAFF. Written as DNA, the CDR3 is TGTGCCAGCAGATGGTCGGGGGCTTTGGCTGAAGCTTTCTTT.

This clonotype was counted a few times. The chain carries TRBV5-1 and TRBJ1-3, with unresolved D. CDR1 and CDR2 (germline): SGHRS, YFSETQ. The V gene lost 6 bases and the J gene lost 0 bases, with 10 bases spanning the gap. There are 14 residues in the CDR3. The CDR3 here is CASKDVGSGNTIYF. DNA of the CDR3: TGCGCCAGCAAAGATGTAGGCTCTGGAAACACCATATATTTT.

This clonotype showed up many times. The CDR3 DNA is TGTGCCAGCAGCACCACCGGGACAGTGACAGATACGCAGTATTTT. It yields the protein CASSTTGTVTDTQYF. The rearrangement joins TRBV7-9 to TRBJ2-3; 7 bases agree with TRBD1. The CDR3 spans 15 residues. Germline lookup yields CDR1 SEHNR and CDR2 FQNEAQ (reference sequence). V gave up 5 bases and J gave up 3 bases; unmatched junction bases: 8.

In this sample, this clonotype turned up many times. As DNA, the CDR3 is TGTGCCAGCAGCTTAGTTCTGGGGACAGGGGCTTCACCCCTCCACTTT. Translating gives CASSLVLGTGASPLHF. This rearrangement joins TRBV7-2 to TRBJ1-6; 10 bases fit TRBD1. V gave up 1 base and J gave up 9 bases; unmatched junction bases: 6. In germline, CDR1 is SGHTA, CDR2 FQGNSA. The CDR3 loop spans 16 amino acids.

This clonotype was seen repeatedly, ten times or more. The J gene is TRBJ1-2, the V gene TRBV7-8; no clear D gene. Per germline, CDR1 SGHVS and CDR2 FQNEAQ. The ends were cut back, 5 bases at V and 5 bases at J, with 12 bases in the middle. The CDR3 has 13 residues. CDR3 sequence reads: CASSPQSGYGYTF. The CDR3, as DNA: TGTGCCAGCAGCCCCCAGAGCGGTTATGGCTACACCTTC.

This clonotype was counted many times. CDR3 DNA sequence: TGTGCCAGCAGCAGACAGGGGGCGGCGATTGGCGGCTACACCTTC. It is translated as CASSRQGAAIGGYTF. The chain links TRBV9 to TRBJ1-2, with 10 bases that match TRBD1. This CDR3 is built from 15 residues. Unmatched junction bases numbered 11, after V lost 4 bases and J lost 8 bases. Per the germline V gene, CDR1 is SGDLS and CDR2 is YYNGEE.

This clonotype was counted many times. The chain has TRBV19 and TRBJ2-6; the D gene is possibly TRBD2 (6 bases). Between the trimmed V and J ends, which lost 3 bases and 1 base, there was a span of 7 bases. The length of the CDR3 is 15 residues. The germline V gene has CDR1 LNHDA and CDR2 SQIVND (reference sequence). For the CDR3, the DNA is TGTGCCAGTAGTATCCGGGGGTCTGGGGCCAACGTCCTGACTTTC. Protein: CASSIRGSGANVLTF.

Many counts were recorded for this clonotype. This chain joins TRBV11-2 and TRBJ2-7, with D possibly TRBD2 on 7 matching bases. The CDR3 has 16 amino acids. V gave up 3 bases and J gave up 3 bases, with 18 bases separating them. The germline V gene has CDR1 SGHAT and CDR2 FQNNGV. CDR3 in DNA: TGTGCCAGCAGCTTGGAGGGGGGGCCCCTCCGCTACGAGCAGTACTTC. Residues: CASSLEGGPLRYEQYF.

This clonotype was counted ten times or more. This chain uses TRBV20-1 with TRBJ2-3; perhaps TRBD2 as D (6 bases). The V end lost 6 bases, the J end lost 0 bases, and 13 bases lay between the germline ends. Germline CDR1 DFQATT, CDR2 SNEGSKA (reference sequence). This CDR3 is 14 amino acids long. DNA for the CDR3: TGCAGTGCCCAAGAGGGGACTAGCACAGATACGCAGTATTTT. Translation: CSAQEGTSTDTQYF.

For this clonotype: At one end the junction does not follow the germline gene, possibly because of a read error. The V call is TRBV9, the J call TRBJ2-1, with TRBD2 matching over 9 bases. This CDR3 is built from 15 residues. Per the germline V gene, CDR1 is SGDLS and CDR2 is YYNGEE. The CDR3 DNA reads TGTGCCAGCAGCGCCGGGACCAGCGGGGGGAATGGGCAGTTCTTC. Translated: CASSAGTSGGNGQFF.

This clonotype was counted ten times or more. The chain is built from TRBV6-1 and TRBJ1-1; 8 nucleotides line up with TRBD1. The J segment lost 5 bases and the V segment lost 3 bases, leaving 8 bases of the junction unmatched. The germline CDR1 and CDR2 sequences are MNHNS and SASEGT. The CDR3 extends over 15 amino acids. The CDR3 region has the DNA TGTGCCAGCAGTGACGGGGGACAGGTGAGGACTGAAGCTTTCTTT. It is translated as CASSDGGQVRTEAFF.

The rearrangement joins TRBV6-2 or TRBV6-3 to TRBJ2-7; no reliable D call. The CDR3 totals 12 residues. V lost 7 bases, J lost 3 bases, and 10 bases lay in between. CDR1 is MNHEY, CDR2 SVGEGT, per germline. The CDR3: CASMTTDYEQYF. The CDR3 DNA reads TGTGCCAGCATGACAACTGACTACGAGCAGTACTTC.

V is TRBV6-1 and J is TRBJ2-7; possibly TRBD1 for D (5 bases). With 7 bases removed from V and 2 bases from J, the gap between germline ends came to 15 bases. The CDR3 spans 14 residues. Germline assignment: CDR1 MNHNS and CDR2 SASEGT. CDR3 sequence reads: CASKGTGLTYEQYF. In DNA, the CDR3 is TGTGCCAGCAAAGGTACAGGCCTTACCTACGAGCAGTACTTC.

The rearrangement joins TRBV12-3 or TRBV12-4 to TRBJ1-2; a possible D gene is TRBD1 (5 bases). V lost 3 bases and J 7 bases, leaving 12 bases between the germline ends. The CDR3 spans 13 residues. CDR3 DNA sequence: TGTGCCAGCAGTTTTTATTTGGGGGGTGGCTACACCTTC. As protein: CASSFYLGGGYTF.

This clonotype has a count of ten or more. The chain joins TRBV29-1 to TRBJ2-7; weak D call: TRBD2 (6 bases). Trimming removed 4 bases from V and 2 bases from J, with 6 bases in between. Germline V gene lookup returns CDR1 SQVTM and CDR2 ANQGSEA. This CDR3 has 11 residues. The CDR3 DNA follows: TGCAGCGTTGGGGGGGCCTACGAGCAGTACTTC. Translated: CSVGGAYEQYF.

This clonotype has ten or more counts. The chain carries TRBV20-1 and TRBJ1-1, with a possible D match to TRBD1 (5 bases). V dropped 3 bases and J dropped 3 bases, with 17 bases sitting between them. This CDR3 comprises 15 residues. CDR1 DFQATT and CDR2 SNEGSKA come from the germline V gene (reference sequence). The CDR3 sequence: CSARGTASLDTEAFF. The DNA for the CDR3 is TGCAGTGCTAGGGGGACGGCCTCCCTTGACACTGAAGCTTTCTTT.

This clonotype came up a few times. V is TRBV6-1 and J is TRBJ1-5; 7 positions agree with TRBD1. The CDR3 covers 15 residues. CDR1 MNHNS and CDR2 SASEGT come from the germline V gene. Trimming at V came to 5 bases and at J to 5 bases, leaving 9 bases not matched to a gene. The CDR3 nucleotides are TGTGCCAGCAGTTTTACGACAGGGTCGGATCAGCCCCAGCATTTT. This gives the protein CASSFTTGSDQPQHF.

This clonotype has a count of ten or more. The chain is built from TRBV9 and TRBJ1-2; tentatively, D is TRBD1 (6 bases). Trimming removed 3 bases at V and 3 bases at J, with 18 bases between. The CDR3 contains 16 residues. Germline V CDR1 and CDR2: SGDLS, YYNGEE. CDR3 protein: CASSDDPYNRDYGYTF. DNA of the CDR3: TGTGCCAGCAGCGACGATCCGTACAACAGGGACTATGGCTACACCTTC.